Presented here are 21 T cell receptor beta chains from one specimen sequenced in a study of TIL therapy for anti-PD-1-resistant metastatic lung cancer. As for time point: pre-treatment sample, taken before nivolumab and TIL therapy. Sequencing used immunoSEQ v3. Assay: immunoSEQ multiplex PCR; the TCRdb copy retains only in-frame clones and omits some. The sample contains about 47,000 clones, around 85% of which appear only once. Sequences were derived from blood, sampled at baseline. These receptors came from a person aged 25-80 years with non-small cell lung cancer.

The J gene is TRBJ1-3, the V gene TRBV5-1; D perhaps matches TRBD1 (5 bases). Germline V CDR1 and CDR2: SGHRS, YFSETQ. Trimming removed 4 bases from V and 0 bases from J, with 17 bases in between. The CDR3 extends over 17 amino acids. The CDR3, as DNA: TGCGCCAGCAGCCCACAGGTTGGGGGTTTCTCTGGAAACACCATATATTTT. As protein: CASSPQVGGFSGNTIYF.

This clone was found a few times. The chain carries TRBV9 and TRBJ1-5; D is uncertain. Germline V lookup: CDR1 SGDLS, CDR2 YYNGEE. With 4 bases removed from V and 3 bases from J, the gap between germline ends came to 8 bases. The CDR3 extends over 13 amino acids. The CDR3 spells CASSPHDNQPQHF. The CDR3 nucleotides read TGTGCCAGCAGCCCCCACGACAATCAGCCCCAGCATTTT.

Here the CDR3 DNA reads TGTGCCAGCAGCCGACTTCTGGGACAGGGCTACAATGAGCAGTTCTTC. Protein sequence: CASSRLLGQGYNEQFF. The chain links TRBV3-1 (or the pseudogene TRBV3-2) to TRBJ2-1; TRBD1 aligns across 9 bases. Germline CDR1 and CDR2: LGHDT and YNNKEL (reference sequence). This CDR3 region has 16 residues. V was pared by 4 bases and J by 3 bases, with 7 bases of the junction left unmatched.

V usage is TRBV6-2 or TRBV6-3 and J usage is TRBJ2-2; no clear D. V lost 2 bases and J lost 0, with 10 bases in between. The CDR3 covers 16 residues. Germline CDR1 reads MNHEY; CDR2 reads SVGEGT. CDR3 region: CASSYPRRSNTGELFF. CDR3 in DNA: TGTGCCAGCAGTTACCCCAGAAGATCGAACACCGGGGAGCTGTTTTTT.

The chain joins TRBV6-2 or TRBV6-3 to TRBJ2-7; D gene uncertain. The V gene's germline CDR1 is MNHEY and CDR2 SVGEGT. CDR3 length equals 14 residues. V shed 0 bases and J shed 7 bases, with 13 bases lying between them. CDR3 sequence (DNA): TGTGCCAGCAGTTACTCGGACGGTTTGAGGGAGCAGTACTTC. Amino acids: CASSYSDGLREQYF.

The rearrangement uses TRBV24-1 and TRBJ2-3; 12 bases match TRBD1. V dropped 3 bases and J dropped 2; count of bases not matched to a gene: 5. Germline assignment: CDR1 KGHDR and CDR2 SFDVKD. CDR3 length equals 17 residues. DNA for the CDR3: TGTGCCACCAGTGATCCGGGACAGGGGGCCGTCACAGATACGCAGTATTTT. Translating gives CATSDPGQGAVTDTQYF.

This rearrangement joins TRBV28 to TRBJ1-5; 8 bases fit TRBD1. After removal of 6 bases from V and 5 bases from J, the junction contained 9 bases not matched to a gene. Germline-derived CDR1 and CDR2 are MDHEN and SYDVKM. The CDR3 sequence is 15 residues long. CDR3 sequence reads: CASSPPDRVHQPQHF. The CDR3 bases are TGTGCCAGCAGCCCCCCGGACAGGGTACATCAGCCCCAGCATTTT.

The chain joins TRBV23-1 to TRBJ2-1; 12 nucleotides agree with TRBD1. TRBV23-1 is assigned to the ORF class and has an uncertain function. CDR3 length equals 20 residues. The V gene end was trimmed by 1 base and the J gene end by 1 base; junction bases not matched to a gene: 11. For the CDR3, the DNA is TGCGCCAGCAGTCAATGTAAGGGGGACAGGGGGCAGAAGTCCTACAATGAGCAGTTCTTC. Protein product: CASSQCKGDRGQKSYNEQFF.

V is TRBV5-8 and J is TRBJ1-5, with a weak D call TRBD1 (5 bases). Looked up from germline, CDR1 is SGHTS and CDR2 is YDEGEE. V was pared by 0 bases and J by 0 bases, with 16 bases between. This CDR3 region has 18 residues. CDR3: CASSLEVRGGYSNQPQHF. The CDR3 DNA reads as TGTGCCAGCAGCTTGGAAGTACGGGGGGGGTATAGCAATCAGCCCCAGCATTTT.

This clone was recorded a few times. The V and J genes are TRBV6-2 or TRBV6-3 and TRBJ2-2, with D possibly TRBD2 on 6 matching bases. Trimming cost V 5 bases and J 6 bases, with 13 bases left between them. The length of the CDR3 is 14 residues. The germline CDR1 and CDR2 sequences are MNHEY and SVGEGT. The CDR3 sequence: CASSPGASAGELFF. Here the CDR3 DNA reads TGTGCCAGCAGTCCCGGAGCTAGCGCCGGGGAGCTGTTTTTT.

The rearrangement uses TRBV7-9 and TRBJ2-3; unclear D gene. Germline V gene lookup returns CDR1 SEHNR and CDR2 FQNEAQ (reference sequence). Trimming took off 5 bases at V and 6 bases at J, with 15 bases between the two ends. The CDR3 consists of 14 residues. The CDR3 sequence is CASSVGILGDTQYF. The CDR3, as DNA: TGTGCCAGCAGCGTAGGTATCCTGGGGGATACGCAGTATTTT.

CDR3: CASSFGADEKLFF. DNA for the CDR3: TGTGCCAGCAGCTTTGGTGCTGATGAAAAACTGTTTTTT. The chain employs TRBV7-2 and TRBJ1-4, with D unclear. This CDR3 has 13 amino acids. Germline V gene lookup returns CDR1 SGHTA and CDR2 FQGNSA. The V gene lost 3 bases and the J gene lost 6 bases, with 8 bases spanning the gap. The full variable domain, its missing parts supplied by reference TRBV7-2 and TRBJ1-4, is GAGVSQSPSNKVTEKGKDVELRCDPISGHTALYWYRQSLGQGLEFLIYFQGNSAPDKSGLPSDRFSAERTGGSVSTLTIQRTQQEDSAVYLCASSFGADEKLFFGSGTQLSVL.

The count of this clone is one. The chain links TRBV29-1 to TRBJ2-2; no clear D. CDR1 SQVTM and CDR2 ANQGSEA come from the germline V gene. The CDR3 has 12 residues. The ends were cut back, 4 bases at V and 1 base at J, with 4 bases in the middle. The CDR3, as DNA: TGCAGCGTTGGTAGGAACACCGGGGAGCTGTTTTTT. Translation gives CSVGRNTGELFF.

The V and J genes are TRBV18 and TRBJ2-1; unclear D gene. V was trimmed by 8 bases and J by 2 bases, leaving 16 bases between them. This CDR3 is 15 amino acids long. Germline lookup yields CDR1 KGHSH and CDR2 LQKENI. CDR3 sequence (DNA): TGTGCCAGCGCCCTTCTTCAGGAAGCCTACAATGAGCAGTTCTTC. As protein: CASALLQEAYNEQFF.

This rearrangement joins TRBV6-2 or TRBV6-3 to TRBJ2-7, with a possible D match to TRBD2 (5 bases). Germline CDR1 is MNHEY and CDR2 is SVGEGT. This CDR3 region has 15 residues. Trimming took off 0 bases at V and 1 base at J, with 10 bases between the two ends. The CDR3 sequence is CASSYSPGMSYEQYF. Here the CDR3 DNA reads TGTGCCAGCAGTTACTCTCCGGGGATGTCCTACGAGCAGTACTTC.

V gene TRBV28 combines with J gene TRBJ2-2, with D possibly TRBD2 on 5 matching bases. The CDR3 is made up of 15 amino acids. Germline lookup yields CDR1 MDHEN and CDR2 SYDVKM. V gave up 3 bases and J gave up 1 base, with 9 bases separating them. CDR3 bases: TGTGCCAGCAGTTTTCTTGGAGGGAACACCGGGGAGCTGTTTTTT. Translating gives CASSFLGGNTGELFF. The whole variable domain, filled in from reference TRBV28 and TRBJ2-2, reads DVKVTQSSRYLVKRTGEKVFLECVQDMDHENMFWYRQDPGLGLRLIYFSYDVKMKEKGDIPEGYSVSREKKERFSLILESASTNQTSMYLCASSFLGGNTGELFFGEGSRLTVL.

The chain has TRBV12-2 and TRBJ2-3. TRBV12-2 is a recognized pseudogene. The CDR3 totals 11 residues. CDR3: CASLPPDTQYF. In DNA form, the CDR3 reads TGTGCAAGTCTCCCACCAGATACGCAGTATTTT.

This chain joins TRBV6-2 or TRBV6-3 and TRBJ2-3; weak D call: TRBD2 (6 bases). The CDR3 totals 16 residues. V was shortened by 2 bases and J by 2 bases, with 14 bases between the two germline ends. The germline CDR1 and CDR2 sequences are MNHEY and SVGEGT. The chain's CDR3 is CASSYEGTFNTDTQYF. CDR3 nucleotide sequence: TGTGCCAGCAGTTACGAGGGGACTTTCAACACAGATACGCAGTATTTT.

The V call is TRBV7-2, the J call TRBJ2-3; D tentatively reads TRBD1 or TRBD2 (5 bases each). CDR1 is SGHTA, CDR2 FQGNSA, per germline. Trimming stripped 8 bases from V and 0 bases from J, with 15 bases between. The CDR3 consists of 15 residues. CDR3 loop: CASFRDGASTDTQYF. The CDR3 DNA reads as TGTGCCAGCTTCCGGGACGGGGCAAGCACAGATACGCAGTATTTT.

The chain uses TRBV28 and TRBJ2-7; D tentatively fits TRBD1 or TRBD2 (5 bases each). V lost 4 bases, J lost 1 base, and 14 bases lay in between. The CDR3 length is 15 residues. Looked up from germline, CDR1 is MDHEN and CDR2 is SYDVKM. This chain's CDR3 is CASSSPGTFSYEQYF. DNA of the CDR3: TGTGCCAGCAGTTCCCCCGGGACGTTTTCCTACGAGCAGTACTTC.

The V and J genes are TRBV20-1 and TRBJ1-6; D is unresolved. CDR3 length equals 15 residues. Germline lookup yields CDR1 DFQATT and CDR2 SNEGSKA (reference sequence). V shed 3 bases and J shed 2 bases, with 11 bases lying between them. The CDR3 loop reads CSASRGSTYNSPLHF. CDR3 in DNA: TGCAGTGCTAGTCGGGGAAGTACCTATAATTCACCCCTCCACTTT.